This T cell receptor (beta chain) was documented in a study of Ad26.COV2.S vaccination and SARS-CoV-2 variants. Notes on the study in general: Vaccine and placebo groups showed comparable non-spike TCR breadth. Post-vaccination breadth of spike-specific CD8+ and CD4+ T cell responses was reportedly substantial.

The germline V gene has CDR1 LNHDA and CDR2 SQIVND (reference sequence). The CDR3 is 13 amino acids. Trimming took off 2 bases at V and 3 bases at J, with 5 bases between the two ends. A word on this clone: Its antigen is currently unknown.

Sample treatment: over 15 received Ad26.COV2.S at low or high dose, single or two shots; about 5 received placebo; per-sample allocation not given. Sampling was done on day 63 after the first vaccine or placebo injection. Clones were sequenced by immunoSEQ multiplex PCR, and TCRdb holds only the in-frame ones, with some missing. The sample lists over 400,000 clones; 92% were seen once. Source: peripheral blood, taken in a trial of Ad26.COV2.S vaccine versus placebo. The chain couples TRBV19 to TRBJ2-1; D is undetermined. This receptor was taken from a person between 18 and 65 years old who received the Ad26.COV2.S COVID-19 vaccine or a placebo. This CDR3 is CASSIQIYNEQFF. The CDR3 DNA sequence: TGTGCCAGTAGTATACAAATCTACAATGAGCAGTTCTTC.